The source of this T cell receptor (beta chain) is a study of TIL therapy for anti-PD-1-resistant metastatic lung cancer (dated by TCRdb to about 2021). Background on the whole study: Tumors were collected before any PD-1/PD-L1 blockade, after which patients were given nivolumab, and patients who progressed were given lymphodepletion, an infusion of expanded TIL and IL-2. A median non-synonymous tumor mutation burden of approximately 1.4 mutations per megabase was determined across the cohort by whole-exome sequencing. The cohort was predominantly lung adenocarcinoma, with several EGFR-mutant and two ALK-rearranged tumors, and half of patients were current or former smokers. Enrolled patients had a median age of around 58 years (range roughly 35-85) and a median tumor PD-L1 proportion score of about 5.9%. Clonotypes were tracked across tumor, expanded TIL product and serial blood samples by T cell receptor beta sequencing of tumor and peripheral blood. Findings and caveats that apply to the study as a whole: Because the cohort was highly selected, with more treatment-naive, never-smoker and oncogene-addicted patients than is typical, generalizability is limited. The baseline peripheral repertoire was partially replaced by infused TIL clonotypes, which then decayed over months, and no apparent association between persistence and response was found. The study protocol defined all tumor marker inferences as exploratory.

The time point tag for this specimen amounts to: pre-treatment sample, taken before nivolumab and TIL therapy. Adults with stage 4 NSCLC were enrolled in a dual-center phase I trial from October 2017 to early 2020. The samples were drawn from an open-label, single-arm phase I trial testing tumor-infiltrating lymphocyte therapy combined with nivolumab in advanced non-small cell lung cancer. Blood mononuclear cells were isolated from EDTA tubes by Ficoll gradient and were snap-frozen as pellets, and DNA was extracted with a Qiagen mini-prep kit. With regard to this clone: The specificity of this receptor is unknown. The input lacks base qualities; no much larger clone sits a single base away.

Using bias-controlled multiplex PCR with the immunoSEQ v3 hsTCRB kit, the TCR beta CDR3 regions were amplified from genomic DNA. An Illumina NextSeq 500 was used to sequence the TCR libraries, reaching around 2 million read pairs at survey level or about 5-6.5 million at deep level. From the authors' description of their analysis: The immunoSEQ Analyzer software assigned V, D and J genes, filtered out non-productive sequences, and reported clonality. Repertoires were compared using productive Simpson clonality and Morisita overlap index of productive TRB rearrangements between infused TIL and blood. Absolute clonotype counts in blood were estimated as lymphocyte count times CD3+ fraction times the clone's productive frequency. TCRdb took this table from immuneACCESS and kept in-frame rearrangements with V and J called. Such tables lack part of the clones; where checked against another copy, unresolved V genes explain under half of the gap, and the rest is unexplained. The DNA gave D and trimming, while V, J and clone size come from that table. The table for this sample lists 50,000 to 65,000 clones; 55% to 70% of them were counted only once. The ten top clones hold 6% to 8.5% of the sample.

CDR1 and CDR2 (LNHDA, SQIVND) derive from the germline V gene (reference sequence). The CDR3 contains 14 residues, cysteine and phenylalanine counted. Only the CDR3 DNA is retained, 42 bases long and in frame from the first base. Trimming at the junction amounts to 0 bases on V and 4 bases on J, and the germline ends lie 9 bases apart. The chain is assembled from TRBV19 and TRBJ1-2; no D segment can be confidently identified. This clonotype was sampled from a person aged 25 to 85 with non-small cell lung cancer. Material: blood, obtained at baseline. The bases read TGTGCCAGTAGTATAGAGGCAGATCTCTATGGCTACACCTTC. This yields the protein CASSIEADLYGYTF.